The 15 T cell receptor beta chains below come from one sample, sequenced in a study of CD8 T cells in ankylosing spondylitis. General study results and limits: One TCR beta motif, made up of several highly homologous variants, appeared characteristic of ankylosing spondylitis blood.

No cognate antigen is known for these TCRs. A single record per CDR3 protein comes from TCRdb applying MiXCR to the 5' RACE reads. Counted here are some 700,000 distinct CDR3 sequences, under 20% occurring once; the ten biggest clones make up around 19%. Sequencing was done on a sample of blood, either unsorted or a sorted T cell fraction (not recorded which). The origin of the receptors is a male donor with ankylosing spondylitis.

This clonotype was detected only a few times. CDR3 nucleotides: TGCGCCAGAAAGGACCTAGGGGGTGAAAAACTGTTTTTT. Its translation: CARKDLGGEKLFF. This chain joins TRBV5-1 and TRBJ1-4, with TRBD1 as a possible D gene (6 bases). Trimming removed 8 bases from V and 7 bases from J, with 15 bases in between. The CDR3 contains 13 residues. Germline assignment: CDR1 SGHRS and CDR2 YFSETQ.

This rearrangement joins TRBV6-2 or TRBV6-3 to TRBJ2-7; no reliable D call. This CDR3 comprises 14 residues. V lost 2 bases, J lost 2 bases, and 10 bases lay in between. Germline V gene lookup returns CDR1 MNHEY and CDR2 SVGEGT. In nucleotides, the CDR3 is TGTGCCAGCAGTTACGGGGTGGGGACCTACGAGCAGTACTTC. It translates to CASSYGVGTYEQYF.

This clonotype was observed a few times. The CDR3 loop reads CASSLGTAKQFF. CDR3 coding DNA: TGTGCCAGCAGCCTCGGGACCGCCAAGCAGTTCTTC. The V and J genes are TRBV3-1 and TRBJ2-1; either TRBD1 or TRBD2 may supply D (5 bases each). In germline, CDR1 is LGHDT, CDR2 YNNKEL (reference sequence). The ends were cut back, 4 bases at V and 11 bases at J, with 12 bases in the middle. CDR3 length: 12 residues.

The chain uses TRBV18 and TRBJ2-3; D is uncertain. The CDR3 consists of 14 residues. V lost 2 bases, J lost 0 bases, and 6 bases lay in between. Germline V gene sequence: CDR1 KGHSH, CDR2 LQKENI. The CDR3 region is CASSPVASTDTQYF. CDR3 coding DNA: TGTGCCAGCTCACCAGTGGCCAGCACAGATACGCAGTATTTT.

This clonotype was picked up a small number of times. The rearrangement links TRBV5-1 to TRBJ2-1, with D possibly TRBD2 on 7 matching bases. The CDR3 spans 15 residues. CDR1 and CDR2 from the germline V gene are SGHRS and YFSETQ. V was cut by 7 bases and J by 3 bases, with 17 bases left in between. In nucleotides, the CDR3 is TGCGCCAGCGCGGGTGGCGGGGGCCTCTACAATGAGCAGTTCTTC. Translation: CASAGGGGLYNEQFF.

In this sample, this clonotype turned up a few times. The rearrangement joins TRBV20-1 to TRBJ2-1; D call uncertain. The CDR3 spans 16 residues. Deletions cut 1 base from V and 4 bases from J, with 17 bases between. Germline-derived CDR1 and CDR2 are DFQATT and SNEGSKA (reference sequence). CDR3 sequence (DNA): TGCAGTGCTAGAGCCCCGTCCCGGACGGAGTACAATGAGCAGTTCTTC. Translation gives CSARAPSRTEYNEQFF.

The chain has TRBV27 and TRBJ1-4; the match to TRBD1 covers 10 bases. J lost 7 bases, V lost 5 bases, and 4 bases had no gene match. The germline V gene has CDR1 MNHEY and CDR2 SMNVEV (reference sequence). CDR3 size: 14 residues. DNA of the CDR3: TGTGCCAGCAGTCCGGGACAGGGGTTTGAAAAACTGTTTTTT. It translates to CASSPGQGFEKLFF.

This clonotype came up a few times. The chain links TRBV28 to TRBJ1-5, with 8 positions matching TRBD1. Trimming took 6 bases from V and 3 from J; bases not matched to a gene: 4. The CDR3 is made up of 14 amino acids. Per the germline V gene, CDR1 is MDHEN and CDR2 is SYDVKM. The CDR3 coding sequence is TGTGCCAGCAGGGACAGGGACCCCAATCAGCCCCAGCATTTT. Its protein product is CASRDRDPNQPQHF.

The chain recombines TRBV7-6 with TRBJ2-7; D not resolved. Germline-derived CDR1 and CDR2 are SGHVS and FNYEAQ. The V end was cut by 5 bases, the J end by 1 base, with 9 bases between. This CDR3 spans 13 amino acids. CDR3 sequence (DNA): TGTGCCAGCAGCCAAGACACGTCCTACGAGCAGTACTTC. Its protein product is CASSQDTSYEQYF.

This clonotype was picked up a small number of times. This chain uses TRBV7-2 with TRBJ2-7; TRBD2 aligns across 13 bases. The length of the CDR3 is 16 residues. Trimming at V came to 2 bases and at J to 2 bases, leaving 3 bases not matched to a gene. Germline CDR1 reads SGHTA; CDR2 reads FQGNSA. CDR3 DNA: TGTGCCAGCAGCTTATCTGGACTAGCGGGAGCCTACGAGCAGTACTTC. Protein sequence: CASSLSGLAGAYEQYF.

The rearrangement uses TRBV7-9 and TRBJ1-5; the D is unclear. The CDR3 sequence is 12 residues long. Trimming left V 3 bases short and J 6 bases short, with 6 bases between. Germline CDR1 and CDR2: SEHNR and FQNEAQ (reference sequence). The CDR3 spells CASSFVGQPQHF. The CDR3 DNA sequence: TGTGCCAGCAGCTTCGTGGGTCAGCCCCAGCATTTT.

This clonotype was recorded a few times. The J gene is TRBJ1-1, the V gene TRBV4-1, with D perhaps TRBD1 (5 bases). Between the trimmed V and J ends, which lost 5 bases and 5 bases, there was a span of 15 bases. This CDR3 contains 14 residues. Germline V gives CDR1 MGHRA, CDR2 YSYEKL. CDR3 amino acids: CASSTPRGGTEAFF. The CDR3 nucleotides read TGCGCCAGCAGCACCCCAAGGGGTGGAACTGAAGCTTTCTTT.

A few counts support this clonotype. The rearrangement uses TRBV4-1 and TRBJ1-1, with a possible D match to TRBD1 (5 bases). V lost 0 bases and J 5 bases, leaving 22 bases between the germline ends. This CDR3 contains 18 residues. CDR1 is MGHRA and CDR2 is YSYEKL in the germline V gene. This CDR3 reads CASSQDDGTDPQYTEAFF. The CDR3 coding sequence is TGCGCCAGCAGCCAAGATGATGGGACCGACCCCCAGTATACTGAAGCTTTCTTT.

The chain recombines TRBV7-9 with TRBJ2-7; 9 bases line up with TRBD1. Germline-derived CDR1 and CDR2 are SEHNR and FQNEAQ (reference sequence). The V and J ends lost 4 bases and 2 bases, in that order; junction bases with no gene match: 9. CDR3 length equals 16 residues. CDR3 loop: CASSSSQTGGTYEQYF. CDR3 coding DNA: TGTGCCAGCAGCTCTTCCCAGACAGGGGGGACCTACGAGCAGTACTTC.

V and J are TRBV5-1 and TRBJ1-1; TRBD1 is a possible D gene (5 bases). This CDR3 contains 11 residues. Trimming left V 4 bases short and J 7 bases short, with 8 bases between. The V gene's germline CDR1 is SGHRS and CDR2 YFSETQ. The CDR3 loop is CASSVGHEAFF. Written as DNA, the CDR3 is TGCGCCAGCAGCGTGGGGCATGAAGCTTTCTTT.